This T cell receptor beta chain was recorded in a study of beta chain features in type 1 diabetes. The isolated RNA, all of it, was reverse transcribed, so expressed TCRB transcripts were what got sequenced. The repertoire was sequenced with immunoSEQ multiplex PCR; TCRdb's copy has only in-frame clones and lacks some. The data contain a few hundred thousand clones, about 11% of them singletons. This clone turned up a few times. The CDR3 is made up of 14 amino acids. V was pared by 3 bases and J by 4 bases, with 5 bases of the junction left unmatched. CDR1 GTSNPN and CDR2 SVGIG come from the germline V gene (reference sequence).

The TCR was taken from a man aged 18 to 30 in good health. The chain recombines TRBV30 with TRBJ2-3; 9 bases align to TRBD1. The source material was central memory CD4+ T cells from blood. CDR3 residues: CAWRPRDRADTQYF. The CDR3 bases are TGTGCCTGGAGGCCCCGGGACAGGGCAGATACGCAGTATTTT.